The clone carrying this TCR beta chain was seen a single time. No antigen is known for it. This sample was included in a study of cytomegalovirus exposure and HLA in healthy donors. General study points: Most CMV-associated TCR beta chains were later found to appear HLA-restricted.

CDR1 and CDR2 (germline): MGHRA, YSYEKL. J was trimmed by 7 bases and V by 3 bases; bases with no gene match: 15. The CDR3 runs to 17 residues. Amplification used 60 Vbeta primers and 13 Jbeta primers. TCRdb's table, derived via immunoSEQ multiplex PCR, lists solely in-frame clones and lacks some. The repertoire has about 160,000 clones, around 80% of them found once; the top ten carry less than 2.5%. Sequenced: PBMCs. The chain employs TRBV4-1 and TRBJ2-1; 7 nucleotides agree with TRBD2. This sequence was found in a male donor in good health and CMV-seronegative. The CDR3 sequence: CASSHLRGGIAGNEQFF. CDR3 bases: TGCGCCAGCAGCCATCTCCGGGGCGGGATAGCGGGTAATGAGCAGTTCTTC.